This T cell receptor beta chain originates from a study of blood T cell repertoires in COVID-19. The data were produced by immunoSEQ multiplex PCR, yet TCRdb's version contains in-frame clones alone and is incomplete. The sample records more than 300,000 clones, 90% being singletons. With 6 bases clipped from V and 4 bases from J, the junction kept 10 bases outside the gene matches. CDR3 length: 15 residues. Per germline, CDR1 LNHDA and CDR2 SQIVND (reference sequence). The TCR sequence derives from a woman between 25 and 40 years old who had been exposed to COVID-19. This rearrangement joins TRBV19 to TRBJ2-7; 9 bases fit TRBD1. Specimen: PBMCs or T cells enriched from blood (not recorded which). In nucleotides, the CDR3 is TGTGCCAGTAGCCCAGGGTCCGGGACAGGGTACGAGCAGTACTTC. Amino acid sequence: CASSPGSGTGYEQYF.